The table lists the clone carrying this T cell receptor beta chain with a few counts. A much larger clonotype is one base distant, so this may be a read error. This specimen comes from a study of blood T cells in healthy people across ages. In the study overall: Every two T cells gave about one barcoded beta molecule via template switching.

A J-beta primer mix and a sample-barcoded 5' primer were used in a second PCR of roughly 7 to 12 cycles. Each cDNA molecule was tagged by a template-switch adaptor with 12 random nucleotides. TCRdb re-called the 5' RACE reads with MiXCR, one entry per CDR3 protein. The sample has about 1.4 million distinct CDR3 sequences, around 59% seen once. Germline values: CDR1 SGHAT, CDR2 FQNNGV. Deletions cut 1 base from V and 6 bases from J, with 1 base between. This CDR3 spans 10 amino acids. The sequencing sample was made of blood. The gene calls are TRBV11-2 and TRBJ2-7; D is unresolved. The clonotype originates from a man aged 18 to 35 in good health. The CDR3 bases are TGTGCCAGCAGCTTAGTCGAGCAGTACTTC. This codes for CASSLVEQYF.